A single sample gave rise to the 23 T cell receptor beta chains below, sequenced in a study of CD8 T cells in ankylosing spondylitis (dated 2017 in TCRdb). Library method: 5' RACE. The sequencing machine was an Illumina HiSeq 2500. TCRdb itself trimmed the public reads at Q25 with fastp, ran MiXCR and retained productive beta chains. CDR3 protein duplicates are merged, each entry listing the most common genes and DNA. In all, the sample holds roughly 42,000 distinct CDR3 sequences, and 2.5% to 3% of those were seen once. In total, the top ten clones hold about 4.5% of the sample. The material sequenced was blood, either unsorted or a sorted T cell fraction (not recorded which). Every receptor here comes from a male donor with ankylosing spondylitis or in good health (not recorded which).

This clonotype appeared many times. V usage is TRBV9 and J usage is TRBJ1-6; D is unclear. CDR3 size: 13 residues. Germline V CDR1 and CDR2: SGDLS, YYNGEE. The V and J ends lost 0 bases and 10 bases respectively, with 8 bases between them. The CDR3: CASSVGDASPLHF. For the CDR3, the DNA is TGTGCCAGCAGCGTAGGCGATGCCTCACCCCTCCACTTT.

This clonotype was recorded at least ten times. The V call is TRBV9, the J call TRBJ1-6, with TRBD1 identical over 7 bases. Germline loops: CDR1 SGDLS, CDR2 YYNGEE. With V trimmed by 8 bases and J by 6 bases, 2 bases remained unmatched. The CDR3 extends over 12 amino acids. The DNA for the CDR3 is TGTGCCAGTAACAGGGGTAATTCACCCCTCCACTTT. Residues: CASNRGNSPLHF.

Many counts were recorded for this clonotype. The chain carries TRBV9 and TRBJ2-5; D possibly corresponds to TRBD2 (5 bases). Trimming left V 3 bases short and J 1 base short, with 16 bases between. The CDR3 consists of 16 residues. Germline values: CDR1 SGDLS, CDR2 YYNGEE. CDR3 amino acids: CASSENPRGFQETQYF. The CDR3 region has the DNA TGTGCCAGCAGCGAAAACCCTCGGGGATTCCAAGAGACCCAGTACTTC.

This clonotype has a count of ten or more. The chain couples TRBV9 to TRBJ2-7; TRBD1 matches at 7 bases. Germline assignment: CDR1 SGDLS and CDR2 YYNGEE. CDR3 length: 13 amino acids. V dropped 4 bases and J dropped 3; count of bases not matched to a gene: 4. The CDR3: CASSPRTGYEQYF. The CDR3 region has the DNA TGTGCCAGCAGCCCCCGGACAGGCTACGAGCAGTACTTC.

This clonotype was seen repeatedly, ten times or more. V gene TRBV9 combines with J gene TRBJ1-2; tentatively, D is TRBD1 (6 bases). Germline V CDR1 and CDR2: SGDLS, YYNGEE. The CDR3 has 15 residues. V shed 3 bases and J shed 5 bases, with 17 bases lying between them. CDR3 DNA sequence: TGTGCCAGCAGCGGGGGGGGCAGTCGTACGTATGGCTACACCTTC. It encodes CASSGGGSRTYGYTF.

This clonotype was detected ten times or more. The J gene is TRBJ1-2, the V gene TRBV9; 9 bases are a match to TRBD1. Losses at the gene ends were 4 bases for V and 2 bases for J; bases not matched to a gene: 9. This CDR3 is 16 amino acids long. Germline lookup yields CDR1 SGDLS and CDR2 YYNGEE. The CDR3 protein is CASSPQGAGINYGYTF. The CDR3 DNA reads TGTGCCAGCAGCCCACAGGGGGCAGGTATCAACTATGGCTACACCTTC.

Many counts were recorded for this clonotype. This chain joins TRBV9 and TRBJ2-7, with 7 bases that match TRBD1. This CDR3 comprises 15 residues. Germline V lookup: CDR1 SGDLS, CDR2 YYNGEE. Unmatched junction bases numbered 9, after V lost 4 bases and J lost 2 bases. The CDR3 sequence: CASSPQLQGTYEQYF. Here the CDR3 DNA reads TGTGCCAGCAGCCCACAGCTACAGGGGACCTACGAGCAGTACTTC.

The table lists this clonotype with many counts. V usage is TRBV9 and J usage is TRBJ2-7; D perhaps matches TRBD1 (7 bases). Trimming removed 3 bases from V and 5 bases from J, with 12 bases in between. Germline values: CDR1 SGDLS, CDR2 YYNGEE. This CDR3 region has 13 residues. CDR3 sequence reads: CASSGRGVDEQYF. CDR3 DNA sequence: TGTGCCAGCAGCGGCAGGGGGGTGGACGAGCAGTACTTC.

This clonotype was detected many times. The J gene is TRBJ2-2, the V gene TRBV9; D could derive from TRBD1 or TRBD2 (5 bases each). The germline V gene has CDR1 SGDLS and CDR2 YYNGEE. Between the trimmed V and J ends, which lost 4 bases and 0 bases, there was a span of 13 bases. The CDR3 covers 16 residues. The CDR3 spells CASSLQVGANTGELFF. The CDR3 bases are TGTGCCAGCAGCCTCCAGGTGGGGGCGAACACCGGGGAGCTGTTTTTT.

This clonotype was counted ten times or more. The rearrangement uses TRBV9 and TRBJ2-7, with D unresolved. V was trimmed by 4 bases and J by 5 bases, leaving 16 bases between them. The germline V gene encodes CDR1 SGDLS and CDR2 YYNGEE. There are 14 residues in the CDR3. CDR3 protein: CASSPKTQSDEQYF. For the CDR3, the DNA is TGTGCCAGCAGCCCTAAGACTCAGTCCGACGAGCAGTACTTC.

This clonotype was observed at least ten times. The V and J genes are TRBV9 and TRBJ2-5, with D perhaps TRBD2 (5 bases). The CDR3 extends over 14 amino acids. Trimming removed 0 bases at V and 6 bases at J, with 12 bases between. In germline, CDR1 is SGDLS, CDR2 YYNGEE. In nucleotides, the CDR3 is TGTGCCAGCAGCGTAGACGTCGGGATTAAGACCCAGTACTTC. Protein: CASSVDVGIKTQYF. Filled out from reference TRBV9 and TRBJ2-5, the complete variable domain reads DSGVTQTPKHLITATGQRVTLRCSPRSGDLSVYWYQQSLDQGLQFLIQYYNGEERAKGNILERFSAQQFPDLHSELNLSSLELGDSALYFCASSVDVGIKTQYFGPGTRLLVL.

This clonotype has a count of ten or more. The V gene is TRBV9, the J gene TRBJ2-3; TRBD2 agrees at 13 bases. CDR1 SGDLS and CDR2 YYNGEE come from the germline V gene. CDR3 size: 17 residues. J gave up 3 bases and V 4 bases, and 8 bases lay outside the gene matches. Written as DNA, the CDR3 is TGTGCCAGCAGCCCCCGACTAGCGGGAGGTGGGACAGATACGCAGTATTTT. As protein: CASSPRLAGGGTDTQYF.

This clonotype has at least ten counts. The V and J genes are TRBV9 and TRBJ2-1; D might be TRBD2 (5 bases). Germline V gene lookup returns CDR1 SGDLS and CDR2 YYNGEE. The V end was cut by 4 bases, the J end by 3 bases, with 14 bases between. CDR3 length: 15 amino acids. CDR3: CASSPRSGSYNEQFF. The CDR3 nucleotides read TGTGCCAGCAGCCCCCGAAGCGGAAGCTACAATGAGCAGTTCTTC.

In its sample, this clonotype was seen many times. The rearrangement links TRBV9 to TRBJ2-6; TRBD1 might be the D (5 bases). The CDR3 sequence is 16 residues long. Trimming cost V 4 bases and J 0 bases, with 11 bases left between them. Looked up from germline, CDR1 is SGDLS and CDR2 is YYNGEE. Written as DNA, the CDR3 is TGTGCCAGCAGCTCGTACAGGAGCTCTGGGGCCAACGTCCTGACTTTC. Amino acids: CASSSYRSSGANVLTF.

This clonotype was detected ten times or more. V gene TRBV9 combines with J gene TRBJ2-1; 7 nucleotides match TRBD2. This CDR3 has 17 residues. The germline CDR1 and CDR2 sequences are SGDLS and YYNGEE. V gave up 0 bases and J gave up 8 bases; unmatched junction bases: 14. The CDR3 DNA is TGTGCCAGCAGCGTAGGCCTAGCGGCCCAAGGGTGGGATGAGCAGTTCTTC. Its protein product is CASSVGLAAQGWDEQFF.

This clonotype was counted at least ten times. The chain joins TRBV9 to TRBJ2-5; D is unresolved. Trimming removed 0 bases from V and 2 bases from J, with 14 bases in between. Germline V lookup: CDR1 SGDLS, CDR2 YYNGEE. The length of the CDR3 is 16 residues. CDR3 sequence reads: CASSVDPVSMQETQYF. The CDR3 nucleotides read TGTGCCAGCAGCGTAGACCCAGTATCCATGCAAGAGACCCAGTACTTC.

This clonotype was picked up many times. J is TRBJ2-5 and V is TRBV9; no definite D call. This CDR3 spans 17 amino acids. In germline, CDR1 is SGDLS, CDR2 YYNGEE. Trimming removed 5 bases at V and 4 bases at J, with 24 bases between. The CDR3, as DNA: TGTGCCAGCAGTCCCTCTGACCGGCCGGCCCAGGCAGAGACCCAGTACTTC. It yields the protein CASSPSDRPAQAETQYF.

Many counts were recorded for this clonotype. The chain combines TRBV9 with TRBJ2-4; a possible D gene is TRBD1 (5 bases). The germline gives CDR1 SGDLS, CDR2 YYNGEE. The V end lost 2 bases, the J end lost 6 bases, and 15 bases lay between the germline ends. The CDR3 extends over 15 amino acids. This chain's CDR3 is CASSVVAGWGNIQYF. In DNA, the CDR3 is TGTGCCAGCAGCGTTGTGGCAGGGTGGGGAAACATTCAGTACTTC.

This clonotype has at least ten counts. The genes are TRBV9 and TRBJ2-7; 11 bases match TRBD2. CDR3 size: 16 residues. Germline V gene sequence: CDR1 SGDLS, CDR2 YYNGEE. V lost 3 bases to trimming and J lost 2 bases; unmatched junction nucleotides: 7. The CDR3 is CASSAVSGRAPYEQYF. Here the CDR3 DNA reads TGTGCCAGCAGCGCGGTTAGCGGGAGGGCCCCCTACGAGCAGTACTTC.

This clonotype was seen ten or more times. V gene TRBV9 combines with J gene TRBJ2-1, with D perhaps matching TRBD2 (6 bases). This CDR3 has 12 amino acids. V was clipped by 4 bases and J by 7 bases, with 9 bases between them. CDR1 and CDR2 from the germline V gene are SGDLS and YYNGEE. CDR3 nucleotides: TGTGCCAGCAGCCGGGGGAAGAATGAGCAGTTCTTC. Translation: CASSRGKNEQFF.

This clonotype has at least ten counts. This chain joins TRBV9 and TRBJ2-2; 10 positions agree with TRBD1. The CDR3 has 16 residues. In germline, CDR1 is SGDLS, CDR2 YYNGEE. Trimming at V came to 3 bases and at J to 7 bases, leaving 9 bases not matched to a gene. The CDR3 is CASSALVGQGIGELFF. CDR3 sequence (DNA): TGTGCCAGCAGCGCCCTGGTGGGACAGGGGATCGGGGAGCTGTTTTTT.

This clonotype was counted ten times or more. This chain's CDR3 is CASSSRDRGAGELFF. CDR3 nucleotides: TGTGCCAGCAGCTCCCGGGACAGGGGCGCCGGGGAGCTGTTTTTT. The chain recombines TRBV9 with TRBJ2-2; 10 positions agree with TRBD1. CDR1 SGDLS and CDR2 YYNGEE come from the germline V gene. With V trimmed by 4 bases and J by 6 bases, 6 bases remained unmatched. The CDR3 runs 15 residues.

This clonotype was picked up many times. V and J are TRBV9 and TRBJ2-3, with D tentatively TRBD1 (6 bases). Trimming removed 2 bases from V and 2 bases from J, with 9 bases in between. This CDR3 contains 14 residues. Germline CDR1 is SGDLS and CDR2 is YYNGEE. The CDR3 region is CASSVGQITDTQYF. CDR3 coding DNA: TGTGCCAGCAGCGTCGGACAGATCACAGATACGCAGTATTTT. Supplemented by reference TRBV9 and TRBJ2-3, the full variable domain reads DSGVTQTPKHLITATGQRVTLRCSPRSGDLSVYWYQQSLDQGLQFLIQYYNGEERAKGNILERFSAQQFPDLHSELNLSSLELGDSALYFCASSVGQITDTQYFGPGTRLTVL.